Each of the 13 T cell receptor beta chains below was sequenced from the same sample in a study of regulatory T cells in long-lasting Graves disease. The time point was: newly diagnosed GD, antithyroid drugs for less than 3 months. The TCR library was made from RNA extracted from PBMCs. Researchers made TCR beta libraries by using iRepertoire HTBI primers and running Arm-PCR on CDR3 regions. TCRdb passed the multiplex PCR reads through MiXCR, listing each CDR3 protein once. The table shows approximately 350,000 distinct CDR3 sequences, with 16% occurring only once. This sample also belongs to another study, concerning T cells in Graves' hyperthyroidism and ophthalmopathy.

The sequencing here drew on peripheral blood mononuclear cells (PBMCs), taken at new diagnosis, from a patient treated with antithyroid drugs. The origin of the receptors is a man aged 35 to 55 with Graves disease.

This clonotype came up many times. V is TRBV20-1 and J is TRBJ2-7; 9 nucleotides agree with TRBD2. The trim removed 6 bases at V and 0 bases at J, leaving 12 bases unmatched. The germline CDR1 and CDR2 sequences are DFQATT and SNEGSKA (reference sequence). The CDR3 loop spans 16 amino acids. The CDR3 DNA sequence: TGCAGTGCCCCTGGCATAGCGGGGGCCATCTCCTACGAGCAGTACTTC. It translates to CSAPGIAGAISYEQYF.

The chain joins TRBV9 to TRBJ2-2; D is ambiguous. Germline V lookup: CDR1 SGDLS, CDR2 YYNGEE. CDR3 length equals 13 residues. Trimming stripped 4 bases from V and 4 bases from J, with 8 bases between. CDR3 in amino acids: CASSKTSTGELFF. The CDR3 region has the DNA TGTGCCAGCAGCAAGACATCCACCGGGGAGCTGTTTTTT.

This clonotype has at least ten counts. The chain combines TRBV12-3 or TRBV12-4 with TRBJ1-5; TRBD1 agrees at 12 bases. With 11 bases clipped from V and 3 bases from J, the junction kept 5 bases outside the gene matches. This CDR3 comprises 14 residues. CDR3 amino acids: CASGTGGPNQPQHF. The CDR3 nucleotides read TGTGCCTCCGGGACAGGGGGCCCCAATCAGCCCCAGCATTTT.

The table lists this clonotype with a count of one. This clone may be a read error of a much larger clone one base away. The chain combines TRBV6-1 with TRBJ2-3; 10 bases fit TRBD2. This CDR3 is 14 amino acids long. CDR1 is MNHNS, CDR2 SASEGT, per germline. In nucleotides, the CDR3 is TGTGCCGGCAGTGGGGTAGCGGGGGGATATACGCAGTATTTT. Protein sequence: CAGSGVAGGYTQYF.

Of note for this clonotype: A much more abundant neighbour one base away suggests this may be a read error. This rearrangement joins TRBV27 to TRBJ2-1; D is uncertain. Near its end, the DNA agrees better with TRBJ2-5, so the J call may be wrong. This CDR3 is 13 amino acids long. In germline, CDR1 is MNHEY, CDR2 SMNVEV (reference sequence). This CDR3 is CASSSDHEQTQYF. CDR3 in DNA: TGTGCCAGCAGTTCAGACCATGAACAGACCCAGTACTTC.

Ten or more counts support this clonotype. The CDR3 loop is CASSQEREGPNTF. In DNA, the CDR3 is TGTGCCAGCAGCCAAGAACGAGAGGGGCCGAACACCTTC. The V call is TRBV3-1, the J call TRBJ1-2, with TRBD1 as a possible D gene (5 bases). This CDR3 has 13 amino acids. CDR1 is LGHDT, CDR2 YNNKEL, per germline (reference sequence). V was pared by 0 bases and J by 12 bases, with 14 bases between.

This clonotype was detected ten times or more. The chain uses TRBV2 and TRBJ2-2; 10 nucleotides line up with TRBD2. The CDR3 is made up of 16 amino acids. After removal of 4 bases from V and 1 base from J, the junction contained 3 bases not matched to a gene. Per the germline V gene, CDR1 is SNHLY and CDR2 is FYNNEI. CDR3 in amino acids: CASSGRLAGNTGELFF. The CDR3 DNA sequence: TGTGCCAGCAGTGGTCGACTAGCGGGGAACACCGGGGAGCTGTTTTTT.

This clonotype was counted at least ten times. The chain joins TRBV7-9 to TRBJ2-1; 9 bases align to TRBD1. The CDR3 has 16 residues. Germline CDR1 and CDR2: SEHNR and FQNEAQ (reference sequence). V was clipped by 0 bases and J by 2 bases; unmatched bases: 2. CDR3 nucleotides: TGTGCCAGCAGCTTAGCGGGACAGGGCACCTACAATGAGCAGTTCTTC. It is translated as CASSLAGQGTYNEQFF. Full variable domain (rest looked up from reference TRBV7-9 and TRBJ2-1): DTGVSQNPRHKITKRGQNVTFRCDPISEHNRLYWYRQTLGQGPEFLTYFQNEAQLEKSRLLSDRFSAERPKGSFSTLEIQRTEQGDSAMYLCASSLAGQGTYNEQFFGPGTRLTVL.

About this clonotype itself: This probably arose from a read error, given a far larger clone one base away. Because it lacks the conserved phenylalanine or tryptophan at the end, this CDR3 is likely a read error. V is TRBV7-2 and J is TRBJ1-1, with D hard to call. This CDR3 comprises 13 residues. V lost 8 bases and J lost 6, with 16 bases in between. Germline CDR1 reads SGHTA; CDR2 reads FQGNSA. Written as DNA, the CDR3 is TGTGCCAGCTCACCACCTCCAACACCTGAAGCTTTCTCT. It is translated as CASSPPPTPEAFS.

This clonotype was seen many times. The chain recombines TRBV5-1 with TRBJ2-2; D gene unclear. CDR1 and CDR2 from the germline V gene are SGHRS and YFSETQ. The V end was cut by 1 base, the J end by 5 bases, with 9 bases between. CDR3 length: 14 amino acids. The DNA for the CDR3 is TGCGCCAGCAGCTTGATTTGGGAAACCGGGGAGCTGTTTTTT. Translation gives CASSLIWETGELFF.

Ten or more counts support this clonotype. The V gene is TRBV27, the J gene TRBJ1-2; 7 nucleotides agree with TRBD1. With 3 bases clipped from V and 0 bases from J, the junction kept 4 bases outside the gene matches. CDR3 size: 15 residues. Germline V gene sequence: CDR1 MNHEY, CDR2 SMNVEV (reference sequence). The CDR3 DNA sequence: TGTGCCAGCAGTTTGTTGGGACAGACTAACTATGGCTACACCTTC. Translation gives CASSLLGQTNYGYTF.

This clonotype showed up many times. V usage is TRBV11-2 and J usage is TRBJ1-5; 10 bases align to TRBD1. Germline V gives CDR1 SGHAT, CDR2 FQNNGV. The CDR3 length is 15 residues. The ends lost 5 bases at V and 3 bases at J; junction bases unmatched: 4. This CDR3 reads CASSLGQGVNQPQHF. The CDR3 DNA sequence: TGTGCCAGCAGCCTTGGACAGGGGGTCAATCAGCCCCAGCATTTT.

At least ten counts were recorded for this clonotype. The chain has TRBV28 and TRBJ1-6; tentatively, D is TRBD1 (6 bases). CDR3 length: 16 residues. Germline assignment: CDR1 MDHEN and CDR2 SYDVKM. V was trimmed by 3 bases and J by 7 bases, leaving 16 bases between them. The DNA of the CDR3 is TGTGCCAGCAGTTTCTTTTCGCGGGGACAAAATTCACCCCTCCACTTT. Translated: CASSFFSRGQNSPLHF.